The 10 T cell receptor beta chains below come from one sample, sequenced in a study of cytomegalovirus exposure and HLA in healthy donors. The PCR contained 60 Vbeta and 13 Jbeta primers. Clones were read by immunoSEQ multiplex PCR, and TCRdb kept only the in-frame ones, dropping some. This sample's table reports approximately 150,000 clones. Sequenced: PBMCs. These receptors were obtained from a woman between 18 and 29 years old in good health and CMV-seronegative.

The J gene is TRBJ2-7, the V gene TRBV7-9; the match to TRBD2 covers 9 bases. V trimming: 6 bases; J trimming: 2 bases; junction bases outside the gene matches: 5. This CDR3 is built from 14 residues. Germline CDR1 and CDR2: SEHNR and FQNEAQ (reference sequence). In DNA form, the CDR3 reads TGTGCCAGCAGACCTGCGGGGGGGGCCTACGAGCAGTACTTC. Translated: CASRPAGGAYEQYF.

The CDR3 sequence is CASSLAGGAAYEQYF. CDR3 nucleotide sequence: TGTGCCAGCAGCTTAGCGGGGGGGGCTGCGTACGAGCAGTACTTC. The rearrangement uses TRBV11-1 and TRBJ2-7; perhaps TRBD2 as D (7 bases). Germline CDR1 reads SGHAT; CDR2 reads FQDESV (reference sequence). This CDR3 region has 15 residues. The V end was cut by 0 bases, the J end by 4 bases, with 13 bases between.

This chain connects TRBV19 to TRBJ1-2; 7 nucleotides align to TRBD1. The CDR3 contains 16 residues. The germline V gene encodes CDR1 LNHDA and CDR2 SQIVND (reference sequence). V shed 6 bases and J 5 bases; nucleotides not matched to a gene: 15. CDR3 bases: TGTGCCAGTAGATCTTACGGGGGACAGAGGATTTATGGCTACACCTTC. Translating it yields CASRSYGGQRIYGYTF.

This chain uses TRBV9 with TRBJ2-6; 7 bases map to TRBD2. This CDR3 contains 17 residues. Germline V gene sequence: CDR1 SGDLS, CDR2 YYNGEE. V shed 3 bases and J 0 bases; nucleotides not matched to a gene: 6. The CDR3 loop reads CASSARDYPSGANVLTF. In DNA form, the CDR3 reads TGTGCCAGCAGCGCCCGGGACTACCCCTCTGGGGCCAACGTCCTGACTTTC.

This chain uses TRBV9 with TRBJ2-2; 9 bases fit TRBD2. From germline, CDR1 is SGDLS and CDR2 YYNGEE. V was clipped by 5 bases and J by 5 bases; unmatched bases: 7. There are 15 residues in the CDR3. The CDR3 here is CASSGGGGVTGELFF. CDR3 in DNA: TGTGCCAGCAGTGGCGGGGGGGGCGTAACCGGGGAGCTGTTTTTT. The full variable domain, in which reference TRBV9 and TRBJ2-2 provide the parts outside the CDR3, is DSGVTQTPKHLITATGQRVTLRCSPRSGDLSVYWYQQSLDQGLQFLIQYYNGEERAKGNILERFSAQQFPDLHSELNLSSLELGDSALYFCASSGGGGVTGELFFGEGSRLTVL.

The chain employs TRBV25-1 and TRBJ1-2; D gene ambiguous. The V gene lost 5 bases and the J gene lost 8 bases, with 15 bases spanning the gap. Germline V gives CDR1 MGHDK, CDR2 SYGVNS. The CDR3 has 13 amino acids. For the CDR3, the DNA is TGTGCCAGCAGTTTCGTCCGCGGGGAAGGCTACACCTTC. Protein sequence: CASSFVRGEGYTF.

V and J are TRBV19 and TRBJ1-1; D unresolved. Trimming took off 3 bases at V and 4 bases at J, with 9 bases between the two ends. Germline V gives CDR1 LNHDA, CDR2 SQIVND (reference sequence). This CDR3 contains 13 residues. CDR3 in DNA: TGTGCCAGTAGTATTCTTAGAGTCACTGAAGCTTTCTTT. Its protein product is CASSILRVTEAFF.

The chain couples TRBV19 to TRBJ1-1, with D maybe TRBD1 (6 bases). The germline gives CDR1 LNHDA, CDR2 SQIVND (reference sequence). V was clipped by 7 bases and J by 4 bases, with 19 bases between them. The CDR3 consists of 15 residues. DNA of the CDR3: TGTGCCAGTATAAACAGGGTTACCCTAGGCACTGAAGCTTTCTTT. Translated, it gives CASINRVTLGTEAFF.

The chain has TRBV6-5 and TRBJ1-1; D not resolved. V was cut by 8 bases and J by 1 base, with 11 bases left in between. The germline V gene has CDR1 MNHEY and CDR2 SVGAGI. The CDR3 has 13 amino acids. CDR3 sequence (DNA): TGTGCCAGCCGAGGGCAGCCGAACACTGAAGCTTTCTTT. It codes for CASRGQPNTEAFF.

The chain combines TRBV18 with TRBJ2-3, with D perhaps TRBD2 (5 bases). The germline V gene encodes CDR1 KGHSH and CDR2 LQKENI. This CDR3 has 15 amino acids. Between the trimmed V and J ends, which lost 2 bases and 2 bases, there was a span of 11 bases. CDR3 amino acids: CASSPILAPTDTQYF. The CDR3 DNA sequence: TGTGCCAGCTCACCAATCCTAGCCCCCACAGATACGCAGTATTTT.